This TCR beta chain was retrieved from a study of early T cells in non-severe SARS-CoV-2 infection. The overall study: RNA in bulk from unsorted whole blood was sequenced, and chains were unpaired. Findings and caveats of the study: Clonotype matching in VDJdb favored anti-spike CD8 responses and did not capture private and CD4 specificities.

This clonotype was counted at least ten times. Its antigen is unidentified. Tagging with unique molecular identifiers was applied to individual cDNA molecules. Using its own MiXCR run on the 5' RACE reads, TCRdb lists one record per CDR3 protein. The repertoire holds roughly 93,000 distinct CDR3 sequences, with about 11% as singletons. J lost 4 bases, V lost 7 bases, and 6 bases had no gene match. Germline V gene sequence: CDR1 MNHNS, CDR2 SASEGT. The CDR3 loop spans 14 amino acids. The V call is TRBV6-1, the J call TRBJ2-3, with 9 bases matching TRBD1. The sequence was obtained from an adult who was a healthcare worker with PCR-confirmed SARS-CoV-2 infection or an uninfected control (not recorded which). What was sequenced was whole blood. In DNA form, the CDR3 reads TGTGCCAGCACGGGACAGGGTGGCGCAGATACGCAGTATTTT. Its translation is CASTGQGGADTQYF.